This record looks at one T cell receptor (beta chain) sequence and its context. No antigen is known for it. These data belong to a study of CD8+CD57+ T cells in acquired aplastic anemia. Points from the study as a whole: The study identified roughly 29 CD8+ CDR3 sequences shared by patients and controls. Researchers reported that CD8+ Simpson's diversity was not significantly different in patients versus controls.

Both TCR beta VDJ combination and CDR3 sequence profiling were carried out. Genomic DNA was the template for this profiling. Each CDR3 protein gets one entry after TCRdb re-called the reads with MiXCR. The sample has roughly 250,000 distinct CDR3 sequences, around 45% seen once; the top ten hold about 8.3%. Whoever was chosen for sequencing had shown CD8+CD57+ cell expansion by flow cytometry. In all patients, the disease was severe acquired aplastic anemia. This receptor was obtained from a human donor with aplastic anemia. Sequenced: sorted CD4+, CD8+, or CD8+CD57+ T cells (not recorded which) from PBMCs.

In DNA, the CDR3 is TGCAGTGCTAGAGTTGAGGGCAGGGACACTGAAGCTTTCTTT. It is translated as CSARVEGRDTEAFF. This sequence joins TRBV20-1 and TRBJ1-1; D is perhaps TRBD1 (5 bases). Germline loops: CDR1 DFQATT, CDR2 SNEGSKA (reference sequence). The V and J ends lost 1 base and 3 bases respectively, with 12 bases between them. The CDR3 extends over 14 amino acids.